A selection of T cell receptor beta chains follows, all from one sample in a study of cytomegalovirus exposure and HLA in healthy donors. Using immunoSEQ multiplex PCR, the repertoire was profiled, and TCRdb retains in-frame clones only, with some absent. Of roughly 130,000 clones in the sample, 75% to 85% were seen once. Material for sequencing was PBMCs. The receptors were sampled from a woman under 30 in good health and CMV-seropositive. Both conserved end residues are part of each CDR3. Fields, in order: D gene, V gene, clone size, J gene, CDR3 protein, CDR3 DNA. A D gene is named only where the DNA matches it firmly. The size field is filled for only some rows; it gives once, few, many or a size class.

>NA|TRBV6-5|NA|TRBJ1-2
CASWGEGYTF
TGTGCCAGCTGGGGAGAGGGCTACACCTTC
>TRBD1|TRBV2|NA|TRBJ1-1
CATRDRAGTEAFF
TGTGCCACCCGGGACAGGGCGGGCACTGAAGCTTTCTTT
>NA|TRBV2|NA|TRBJ2-1
CASRRDTGSYNEQFF
TGTGCCAGCAGAAGAGACACCGGCTCCTACAATGAGCAGTTCTTC
>NA|TRBV19|NA|TRBJ2-3
CASSIISGDTQYF
TGTGCCAGTAGTATTATATCTGGAGACACGCAGTATTTT
>NA|TRBV4-1|NA|TRBJ1-5
CASSPLGVRGTNQPQHF
TGCGCCAGCAGCCCCCTAGGCGTCCGGGGGACCAATCAGCCCCAGCATTTT
>TRBD1|TRBV29-1|NA|TRBJ1-4
CSAGTGTGNEKLFF
TGCAGCGCGGGCACCGGGACAGGGAATGAAAAACTGTTTTTT
>NA|TRBV7-3|NA|TRBJ1-2
CASILRVYGYTF
TGTGCCAGCATCCTGAGGGTATATGGCTACACCTTC
>TRBD1|TRBV15|NA|TRBJ1-1
CATSPSPGQIREAFF
TGTGCCACCAGCCCGTCGCCGGGACAGATCCGTGAAGCTTTCTTT
>NA|TRBV2|NA|TRBJ1-1
CASSDQGFLNTEAFF
TGTGCCAGCAGTGATCAGGGGTTCCTGAACACTGAAGCTTTCTTT
>TRBD1|TRBV4-1|NA|TRBJ1-5
CASSQVPGTANQPQHF
TGCGCCAGCAGCCAAGTTCCGGGGACAGCAAATCAGCCCCAGCATTTT
>NA|TRBV21-1|NA|TRBJ2-7
CASRLNEQYF
TGTGCCAGCAGGTTAAACGAGCAGTACTTC
>NA|TRBV2|NA|TRBJ2-7
CASSPRSIYSSYEQYF
TGTGCCAGCAGTCCGCGTTCCATTTACAGCTCCTACGAGCAGTACTTC
>TRBD1|TRBV2|medium-sized|TRBJ2-1
CAGGTAYNEQFF
TGTGCCGGTGGGACAGCCTACAATGAGCAGTTCTTC
>TRBD1|TRBV7-4|NA|TRBJ1-5
CASNQPGTGYGPQHF
TGTGCCAGCAACCAACCCGGGACAGGGTACGGGCCCCAGCATTTT
>TRBD1|TRBV28|NA|TRBJ1-4
CASRGQAGGHEKLFF
TGTGCCAGCAGGGGACAGGCTGGGGGTCATGAAAAACTGTTTTTT